The subject of this entry is one T cell receptor (beta chain). The V segment lost 3 bases and the J segment 4 bases; nucleotides outside the gene matches: 8. Germline V CDR1 and CDR2: LNHNV, YYDKDF (reference sequence). The CDR3 sequence is 15 residues long. Assay used: immunoSEQ multiplex PCR; TCRdb lists only in-frame clones, some missing. The sample yields more than 90,000 clones, 90% to 95% seen once. This specimen comes from a study of technical replicates of blood from several donors. The sample comprised T cells isolated from PBMCs. The rearrangement links TRBV15 to TRBJ1-2, with TRBD1 identical over 7 bases. This receptor was obtained from a human donor in good health. CDR3 amino acids: CATSREDRRSYGYTF. DNA for the CDR3: TGTGCCACCAGCAGGGAGGACAGGAGGAGCTATGGCTACACCTTC.